This T cell receptor (beta chain) came from a study of shared clonotypes between healthy human individuals. Study-wide points: Only blood was sampled, and tissue TCR repertoires likely differ from blood ones.

Sequencing was performed with immunoSEQ multiplex PCR; in TCRdb, only in-frame clones are kept and a portion is missing. The sample has hundreds of thousands of clones, less than 80% seen once. This clone was found a few times. Its antigen remains unidentified. The J segment lost 3 bases and the V segment lost 5 bases, leaving 2 bases of the junction unmatched. The CDR3 consists of 14 residues. Germline lookup yields CDR1 SGHVS and CDR2 FNYEAQ. The chain uses TRBV7-6 and TRBJ2-7; 12 bases fit TRBD2. This TCR derives from a woman aged 30 to 39 in good health. The sample taken for sequencing was memory CD4+ T cells sorted from blood. Subset defined: CD45RA-negative fraction. The CDR3 loop reads CASSPTSGSYEQYF. In DNA form, the CDR3 reads TGTGCCAGCAGCCCGACTAGCGGGAGCTACGAGCAGTACTTC. Using reference TRBV7-6 and TRBJ2-7 for the parts outside the CDR3, the full variable domain is GAGVSQSPRYKVTKRGQDVALRCDPISGHVSLYWYRQALGQGPEFLTYFNYEAQQDKSGLPNDRFSAERPEGSISTLTIQRTEQRDSAMYRCASSPTSGSYEQYFGPGTRLTVT.